This paragraph reports one T cell receptor (beta chain). The data originate from a study of T-cell reconstitution after alpha-beta-depleted transplantation in children. The length of the CDR3 is 14 residues. J gave up 3 bases and V 6 bases, and 5 bases lay outside the gene matches. Germline CDR1 SGHKS, CDR2 YYEKEE (reference sequence). A TCRbeta library incorporating unique molecular identifiers was prepared. MiXCR, applied by TCRdb to the PCR reads, yields one record per CDR3 protein. The sample includes 420,000 or so distinct CDR3 sequences, roughly a tenth seen only once; the top ten take over 4.5%.

The chain couples TRBV5-5 to TRBJ1-2; 10 bases align to TRBD1. The specimen comprised PBMCs from the stem cell graft donor, sampled from the stem cell graft. This TCR derives from a human donor who donated a stem cell graft to a child with acute myeloid leukemia. CDR3 DNA sequence: TGTGCCAGCATGACAGGGGGCGCCTACTATGGCTACACCTTC. It codes for CASMTGGAYYGYTF.